This T cell receptor beta chain was sequenced during a study of control samples from healthy donors and cancer patients. This CDR3 has 21 amino acids. V lost 3 bases, J lost 2 bases, and 29 bases lay in between. Germline V gene data show CDR1 as LNHNV and CDR2 as YYDKDF (reference sequence). Only in-frame clones appear in the TCRdb table, and some are missing; sequencing was by immunoSEQ multiplex PCR. The sample lists around 200,000 clones; approximately 92% were seen once. The sequencing input was blood. The chain carries TRBV15 and TRBJ1-5, with a tentative D call TRBD1 (5 bases). This TCR was recovered from a man in his late teens or twenties in good health. The CDR3 sequence is CATSSWAAYKGRGKGNQPQHF. DNA of the CDR3: TGTGCCACCAGCAGCTGGGCGGCCTACAAGGGACGTGGGAAAGGCAATCAGCCCCAGCATTTT.